This section outlines one T cell receptor beta chain sequence together with its context. The antigen is not known. The entry originates in a study of blood T cells in healthy people across ages. Findings and limits, study-wide: A roughly linear age-dependent decrease characterized TCR beta diversity per million T cells. A conclusive naive versus antigen-experienced comparison was prevented by the unsorted PBMCs.

Sample-barcoded 5' priming and a J-beta primer mix drove a second PCR of 7 to 11 cycles. Each TCR beta cDNA got a 12-nucleotide random molecular identifier. TCRdb itself ran the 5' RACE reads through MiXCR, one entry per CDR3 protein. The data show 650,000 to 1,000,000 distinct CDR3 sequences, more than 35% seen once. The TCR comes from a man aged 80 or over in good health. The sample comprised blood.

The DNA for the CDR3 is TGTGCCAGCAGATCAGGGGGAGACGGTCAGCCCCAGCATTTT. It codes for CASRSGGDGQPQHF. This rearrangement joins TRBV28 to TRBJ1-5; 7 bases are a match to TRBD1. Germline CDR1 reads MDHEN; CDR2 reads SYDVKM. V lost 6 bases and J lost 6; bases outside the gene matches: 8. This CDR3 spans 14 amino acids.